What follows are 8 T cell receptor beta chains derived from one specimen sequenced in a study of PD-L1 blockade in urothelial cancer. The time point was: pretreatment peripheral blood. Only in-frame clones appear in the TCRdb table, and some are missing; sequencing was by immunoSEQ multiplex PCR. The top ten clones hold 3% to 4% of a sample with roughly 63,000 clones, 81% of them seen once. This material consisted of PBMCs, taken around atezolizumab (anti-PD-L1) treatment. These TCRs come from a man between 70 and 80 years old with urothelial cancer.

J is TRBJ2-7 and V is TRBV7-3, with D possibly matching TRBD2 (5 bases). The CDR3 is 12 amino acids. Deletions cut 5 bases from V and 6 bases from J, with 11 bases between. Germline values: CDR1 SGHTA, CDR2 FQGTGA. The DNA of the CDR3 is TGTGCCAGCAGCCCACGCGGAGGCGAGCAGTACTTC. This encodes CASSPRGGEQYF. The full variable domain, rest sourced from reference TRBV7-3 and TRBJ2-7, is GAGVSQTPSNKVTEKGKYVELRCDPISGHTALYWYRQSLGQGPEFLIYFQGTGAADDSGLPNDRFFAVRPEGSVSTLKIQRTERGDSAVYLCASSPRGGEQYFGPGTRLTVT.

This clone has more than one count but fewer than ten. The CDR3 DNA follows: TGTGCCAGCAGCGAGCGGGACTTGGCTTTCTTT. Protein: CASSERDLAFF. The gene calls are TRBV7-8 and TRBJ1-1; D may be TRBD1 (5 bases). The length of the CDR3 is 11 residues. The V end was cut by 5 bases, the J end by 11 bases, with 12 bases between. CDR1 is SGHVS and CDR2 is FQNEAQ in the germline V gene.

This chain links TRBV6-5 with TRBJ2-5; TRBD2 might be the D (6 bases). Germline CDR1 MNHEY, CDR2 SVGAGI. The V end was cut by 6 bases, the J end by 3 bases, with 14 bases between. The CDR3 has 14 amino acids. CDR3 in DNA: TGTGCCAGCAGCAAACGGTGGGGGGAAGAGACCCAGTACTTC. This gives the protein CASSKRWGEETQYF.

This chain joins TRBV10-3 and TRBJ1-1, with 7 bases matching TRBD1. V gave up 6 bases and J gave up 3 bases; unmatched junction bases: 7. CDR1 is ENHRY and CDR2 is SYGVKD in the germline V gene. CDR3 size: 14 residues. CDR3 DNA sequence: TGTGCCATCAGCCGGGGACAGTATGACACTGAAGCTTTCTTT. It encodes CAISRGQYDTEAFF.

V usage is TRBV2 and J usage is TRBJ1-1; 8 nucleotides agree with TRBD1. The CDR3 has 12 residues. V dropped 3 bases and J dropped 11; count of bases not matched to a gene: 5. CDR1 and CDR2 (germline): SNHLY, FYNNEI. CDR3 loop: CASSEPWDRAFF. In nucleotides, the CDR3 is TGTGCCAGCAGTGAGCCCTGGGACAGGGCTTTCTTT.

This chain connects TRBV2 to TRBJ1-5, with TRBD1 matching 7 bases. V lost 6 bases and J lost 3; bases outside the gene matches: 17. CDR3 length equals 18 residues. CDR1 and CDR2 (germline): SNHLY, FYNNEI. CDR3 coding DNA: TGTGCCAGCAGCCCGGCGACTGGACAGGTAGGGATCAATCAGCCCCAGCATTTT. Protein: CASSPATGQVGINQPQHF.

The genes are TRBV29-1 and TRBJ1-1, with a weak D call TRBD1 (6 bases). Trimming left V 5 bases short and J 5 bases short, with 18 bases between. CDR3 length: 14 amino acids. Germline V gene data show CDR1 as SQVTM and CDR2 as ANQGSEA. The CDR3 loop reads CSVFGGGVGTEAFF. For the CDR3, the DNA is TGCAGCGTTTTTGGTGGGGGCGTAGGAACTGAAGCTTTCTTT.

The chain uses TRBV13 and TRBJ2-5; perhaps TRBD2 as D (5 bases). Trimming cost V 5 bases and J 4 bases, with 8 bases left between them. The CDR3 loop spans 12 amino acids. Looked up from germline, CDR1 is PRHDT and CDR2 is FYEKMQ (reference sequence). The CDR3 DNA reads TGTGCCAGCAGCCCCGAGGGAGAGACCCAGTACTTC. This translates into CASSPEGETQYF.